Sequencing of this T cell receptor beta chain was carried out in a study of T cells in Graves' hyperthyroidism and ophthalmopathy. Whole-study results and caveats: Ophthalmopathy and stable hyperthyroidism were told apart by a 13 V-J model.

In its sample, this clonotype was seen many times. Its antigen is undetermined. Germline CDR1 LNHDA, CDR2 SQIVND (reference sequence). The V end was cut by 3 bases, the J end by 0 bases, with 8 bases between. There are 14 residues in the CDR3. Graves' hyperthyroidism was deemed stable absent ophthalmopathy progression within 18 months. More than 8 ml fresh peripheral blood yielded the PBMCs. From RNA transcripts, TCR beta CDR3 regions were amplified. HTBI primers were used for first-round RT-PCR of the TCR CDR3. TCRdb reanalysed the multiplex PCR reads using MiXCR and keeps one entry per CDR3 protein. This sample yields under 800,000 distinct CDR3 sequences, of which roughly 15% are seen a single time; around 9.6% belongs to the top ten.

The sequencing input was blood. The source is a woman younger than 30 with Graves' hyperthyroidism. This chain links TRBV19 with TRBJ1-1, with unresolved D. The CDR3 DNA follows: TGTGCCAGTAGTATGGCGGGCATGAACACTGAAGCTTTCTTT. Translating gives CASSMAGMNTEAFF. The full variable domain, with the rest looked up from reference TRBV19 and TRBJ1-1, is DGGITQSPKYLFRKEGQNVTLSCEQNLNHDAMYWYRQDPGQGLRLIYYSQIVNDFQKGDIAEGYSVSREKKESFPLTVTSAQKNPTAFYLCASSMAGMNTEAFFGQGTRLTVV.